Listed here are 21 T cell receptor beta chains from one sample, sequenced in a study of technical replicates of blood from several donors listed by TCRdb under 2017. Libraries were made using the immunoSEQ multiplex PCR assay. The source is immuneACCESS, and TCRdb retained only in-frame sequences with V and J called. Part of the clones is not carried over; for the studies checked, unresolved V genes explain less than half of this, and the remainder is unexplained. Present in this sample are about 79,000 clones, 94% of which were seen just once. The ten largest account for 0.26% of the sample. Sequenced material: T cells isolated from PBMCs. The receptors here all came from a human donor in good health.

This clone has just a few counts. The genes are TRBV10-1 and TRBJ2-1; TRBD2 agrees at 13 bases. The trim removed 4 bases at V and 1 base at J, leaving 13 bases unmatched. Looked up from germline, CDR1 is WNHNN and CDR2 is SYGVQD (reference sequence). The CDR3 has 20 residues. DNA of the CDR3: TGCGCCAGCAGTGGGACAAGGACTAGCGGGAGACCCCCTTCCTACAATGAGCAGTTCTTC. Translation gives CASSGTRTSGRPPSYNEQFF.

This sequence joins TRBV4-1 and TRBJ2-7; the D gene is possibly TRBD1 (5 bases). This CDR3 spans 13 amino acids. Deletions cut 4 bases from V and 3 bases from J, with 10 bases between. Per the germline V gene, CDR1 is MGHRA and CDR2 is YSYEKL. The CDR3 bases are TGCGCCAGCAGCCGGGCCAGGGACTACGAGCAGTACTTC. Protein sequence: CASSRARDYEQYF.

The V gene is TRBV2, the J gene TRBJ2-7; 8 nucleotides match TRBD1. With V trimmed by 4 bases and J by 2 bases, 4 bases remained unmatched. CDR3 length: 14 amino acids. Germline loops: CDR1 SNHLY, CDR2 FYNNEI. CDR3 sequence: CASSGGQVPYEQYF. CDR3 coding DNA: TGTGCCAGCAGTGGGGGACAGGTACCCTACGAGCAGTACTTC.

V is TRBV27 and J is TRBJ2-7; TRBD1 might be the D (6 bases). Per the germline V gene, CDR1 is MNHEY and CDR2 is SMNVEV (reference sequence). The CDR3 sequence is 14 residues long. V was trimmed by 8 bases and J by 1 base, leaving 15 bases between them. This chain's CDR3 is CASSLGQGSYEQYF. DNA of the CDR3: TGTGCCAGCTCCCTGGGCCAGGGGTCCTACGAGCAGTACTTC.

This clone was seen a single time. V gene TRBV15 combines with J gene TRBJ2-5, with TRBD2 matching 11 bases. Germline loops: CDR1 LNHNV, CDR2 YYDKDF (reference sequence). The ends lost 5 bases at V and 5 bases at J; junction bases unmatched: 7. This CDR3 contains 15 residues. CDR3: CATSGQTSGKETQYF. The CDR3, as DNA: TGTGCCACCAGCGGACAGACTAGCGGGAAGGAGACCCAGTACTTC.

V and J are TRBV4-1 and TRBJ2-1, with D perhaps matching TRBD1 (6 bases). V was trimmed by 2 bases and J by 7 bases, leaving 15 bases between them. There are 15 residues in the CDR3. Germline-derived CDR1 and CDR2 are MGHRA and YSYEKL. The CDR3 DNA sequence: TGCGCCAGCAGCCAACCCGGGACAAATAAAAATGAGCAGTTCTTC. It yields the protein CASSQPGTNKNEQFF.

The chain employs TRBV11-3 and TRBJ2-2; TRBD1 or TRBD2 may be the D gene (10 bases each). Germline values: CDR1 SGHNT, CDR2 YENEEA. With 8 bases removed from V and 1 base from J, the gap between germline ends came to 23 bases. The CDR3 runs to 18 residues. The CDR3 region has the DNA TGTGCCAGCGGGGGACAGGGGTGGACTAGCGGGAACACCGGGGAGCTGTTTTTT. Its protein is CASGGQGWTSGNTGELFF.

V is TRBV7-3 and J is TRBJ2-1; D call uncertain. The germline V and J ends were trimmed by 1 base and 4 bases, with 11 bases remaining between them. Germline CDR1 reads SGHTA; CDR2 reads FQGTGA. The CDR3 runs to 15 residues. The chain's CDR3 is CASSLNPGFYNEQFF. CDR3 in DNA: TGTGCCAGCAGCTTAAACCCAGGCTTTTACAATGAGCAGTTCTTC. The variable domain in full, completed from reference TRBV7-3 and TRBJ2-1, reads GAGVSQTPSNKVTEKGKYVELRCDPISGHTALYWYRQSLGQGPEFLIYFQGTGAADDSGLPNDRFFAVRPEGSVSTLKIQRTERGDSAVYLCASSLNPGFYNEQFFGPGTRLTVL.

The chain has TRBV2 and TRBJ1-2; D possibly corresponds to TRBD1 (6 bases). Germline CDR1 and CDR2: SNHLY and FYNNEI. There are 15 residues in the CDR3. Trimming took 2 bases from V and 4 from J, leaving 14 bases between them. CDR3 DNA sequence: TGTGCCAGCAGTGAACTCTCGACAGGAAGCTATGGCTACACCTTC. Its translation is CASSELSTGSYGYTF.

The chain links TRBV6-5 to TRBJ1-3; possible D gene TRBD1, 5 bases. This CDR3 contains 12 residues. Germline V gene lookup returns CDR1 MNHEY and CDR2 SVGAGI. V lost 6 bases and J 4 bases, leaving 7 bases between the germline ends. This CDR3 reads CASRTEGNTIYF. CDR3 nucleotides: TGTGCCAGCAGGACAGAAGGAAACACCATATATTTT.

This chain joins TRBV2 and TRBJ2-3, with D perhaps TRBD2 (6 bases). The germline V and J ends were trimmed by 5 bases and 0 bases, with 18 bases remaining between them. This CDR3 has 17 residues. The germline V gene encodes CDR1 SNHLY and CDR2 FYNNEI. In nucleotides, the CDR3 is TGTGCCAGCAGTTTCTACGGGGACTCCCCCAGCACAGATACGCAGTATTTT. Protein product: CASSFYGDSPSTDTQYF.

The chain's CDR3 is CASSDSSRDGGKDTQYF. CDR3 in DNA: TGTGCCAGCAGTGACTCAAGTAGGGACGGGGGAAAAGATACGCAGTATTTT. The chain is built from TRBV6-4 and TRBJ2-3, with D tentatively TRBD2 (6 bases). The V end was cut by 0 bases, the J end by 5 bases, with 18 bases between. CDR3 length equals 17 residues. Per the germline V gene, CDR1 is MRHNA and CDR2 is SNTAGT.

A single count supports this clone. V and J are TRBV19 and TRBJ1-5; D unclear. V was pared by 6 bases and J by 0 bases, with 6 bases between. CDR1 and CDR2 from the germline V gene are LNHDA and SQIVND (reference sequence). CDR3 length: 13 amino acids. This CDR3 is CASSQDSNQPQHF. The DNA of the CDR3 is TGTGCCAGTAGCCAGGATAGCAATCAGCCCCAGCATTTT.

The sample holds one count of this clone. The chain carries TRBV7-9 and TRBJ1-2; possibly TRBD1 for D (5 bases). Trimming removed 3 bases from V and 4 bases from J, with 9 bases in between. From germline, CDR1 is SEHNR and CDR2 FQNEAQ (reference sequence). The CDR3 runs to 13 residues. Here the CDR3 DNA reads TGTGCCAGCAGCTTGGGGACTAGCTATGGCTACACCTTC. As protein: CASSLGTSYGYTF.

The chain joins TRBV6-5 to TRBJ1-2; maybe TRBD1 (5 bases). Germline CDR1 and CDR2: MNHEY and SVGAGI. The CDR3 is 16 amino acids. The V gene lost 2 bases and the J gene lost 8 bases, with 21 bases spanning the gap. The CDR3 DNA is TGTGCCAGCAGTTACGGGGGACCCCGGGGGTCGGGCGGCTACACCTTC. It is translated as CASSYGGPRGSGGYTF.

The chain recombines TRBV5-1 with TRBJ1-1; 8 positions agree with TRBD1. J gave up 0 bases and V 2 bases, and 12 bases lay outside the gene matches. From germline, CDR1 is SGHRS and CDR2 YFSETQ. The CDR3 has 18 amino acids. The CDR3 sequence is CASSFLETGAEMNTEAFF. In DNA form, the CDR3 reads TGCGCCAGCAGCTTTCTCGAGACAGGGGCGGAAATGAACACTGAAGCTTTCTTT.

The chain combines TRBV15 with TRBJ1-1, with TRBD1 matching 9 bases. CDR1 is LNHNV, CDR2 YYDKDF, per germline (reference sequence). The ends lost 1 base at V and 4 bases at J; junction bases unmatched: 4. The CDR3 consists of 15 residues. The CDR3 is CATSRGPGQGTEAFF. The CDR3 coding sequence is TGTGCCACCAGCAGAGGGCCGGGACAGGGCACTGAAGCTTTCTTT.

The CDR3 DNA is TGTGCCAGCAGCTTAGCGTTGAAACAGGCTGAAGCTTTCTTT. Encoded protein: CASSLALKQAEAFF. The chain is built from TRBV7-9 and TRBJ1-1, with D possibly matching TRBD1 (5 bases). The V and J ends lost 0 bases and 6 bases respectively, with 11 bases between them. Germline CDR1 SEHNR, CDR2 FQNEAQ (reference sequence). The CDR3 runs to 14 residues.

CDR3 residues: CASSRLTGENTEAFF. The CDR3 coding sequence is TGTGCCAGTAGTAGGCTGACAGGGGAGAACACTGAAGCTTTCTTT. The chain recombines TRBV19 with TRBJ1-1; 8 bases line up with TRBD1. Per germline, CDR1 LNHDA and CDR2 SQIVND (reference sequence). J lost 1 base, V lost 4 bases, and 5 bases had no gene match. The CDR3 has 15 amino acids.

V gene TRBV11-3 combines with J gene TRBJ2-7, with D possibly being TRBD2 (6 bases). This CDR3 spans 16 amino acids. With 4 bases removed from V and 4 bases from J, the gap between germline ends came to 20 bases. CDR1 and CDR2 from the germline V gene are SGHNT and YENEEA. The CDR3 DNA is TGTGCCAGCAGCTACCCGGTGGGGACTCAGACGTACGAGCAGTACTTC. This codes for CASSYPVGTQTYEQYF.

The gene calls are TRBV6-1 and TRBJ2-7; TRBD1 aligns across 9 bases. J was trimmed by 7 bases and V by 4 bases; bases with no gene match: 14. Germline CDR1 MNHNS, CDR2 SASEGT. The CDR3 totals 16 residues. The CDR3 DNA reads TGTGCCAGCAGTGCTTCTATCTGGACAGGGGAACCGGAGCAGTACTTC. Amino acids: CASSASIWTGEPEQYF.